Presented here are 12 T cell receptor beta chains from one specimen sequenced in a study of graft-versus-host responses after intestinal transplantation. Libraries were prepared by immunoSEQ multiplex PCR; TCRdb keeps only in-frame clonotypes and omits some of them. The profile shows 95,000 or so clones, approximately 90% of them singletons. Source: PBMCs, taken about 460 days after intestinal transplant. These receptors originate from a human patient who received an intestinal transplant, so some T cells may come from the graft donor.

On this clone itself: Distinct nucleotide sequences in the sample also encode this CDR3. The rearrangement joins TRBV7-2 to TRBJ1-1, with D tentatively TRBD1 (5 bases). Looked up from germline, CDR1 is SGHTA and CDR2 is FQGNSA. V was trimmed by 9 bases and J by 5 bases, leaving 22 bases between them. This CDR3 has 15 residues. Here the CDR3 DNA reads TGTGCCAGTAGCCCATCCAGGGTATTTGGGACTGAAGCTTTCTTT. Protein: CASSPSRVFGTEAFF.

The chain couples TRBV5-4 to TRBJ2-7; no reliable D call. The CDR3 extends over 13 amino acids. The V gene lost 3 bases and the J gene lost 2 bases, with 9 bases spanning the gap. CDR1 SGHNT and CDR2 YYREEE come from the germline V gene (reference sequence). Written as DNA, the CDR3 is TGTGCCAGCAGCTATCCCGCGGCCTACGAGCAGTACTTC. It translates to CASSYPAAYEQYF. Combining the CDR3 with reference TRBV5-4 and TRBJ2-7 gives the whole variable domain ETGVTQSPTHLIKTRGQQVTLRCSSQSGHNTVSWYQQALGQGPQFIFQYYREEENGRGNFPPRFSGLQFPNYSSELNVNALELDDSALYLCASSYPAAYEQYFGPGTRLTVT.

A single count supports this clone. The rearrangement uses TRBV5-6 and TRBJ2-7; no clear D. Germline V gene lookup returns CDR1 SGHDT and CDR2 YYEEEE. The CDR3 is 15 residues long. V was cut by 0 bases and J by 2 bases, with 12 bases left in between. The CDR3 DNA is TGTGCCAGCAGCTTGGGGGCCCGGGCAACCTACGAGCAGTACTTC. This encodes CASSLGARATYEQYF.

This chain connects TRBV19 to TRBJ2-2; unclear D gene. CDR1 and CDR2 from the germline V gene are LNHDA and SQIVND (reference sequence). The CDR3 totals 12 residues. The V gene lost 6 bases and the J gene lost 6 bases, with 8 bases spanning the gap. The CDR3 DNA follows: TGTGCCAGTAGCCTCGGCCCCGGGGAGCTGTTTTTT. It is translated as CASSLGPGELFF.

The rearrangement uses TRBV4-1 and TRBJ1-5, with D unclear. The CDR3 spans 18 residues. Germline V gives CDR1 MGHRA, CDR2 YSYEKL. V gave up 0 bases and J gave up 2 bases, with 17 bases separating them. CDR3 DNA: TGCGCCAGCAGCCAAGACGACCTGGGGTCCCTGGGCAATCAGCCCCAGCATTTT. This sequence encodes CASSQDDLGSLGNQPQHF.

The chain is built from TRBV10-3 and TRBJ2-2, with 7 bases aligning to TRBD1. The V gene end was trimmed by 6 bases and the J gene end by 5 bases; junction bases not matched to a gene: 9. This CDR3 is 15 amino acids long. Per germline, CDR1 ENHRY and CDR2 SYGVKD. CDR3 in amino acids: CAISEMAGGTGELFF. The CDR3 nucleotides read TGTGCCATCAGCGAGATGGCAGGGGGAACCGGGGAGCTGTTTTTT.

The chain joins TRBV6-5 to TRBJ2-7; no definite D call. CDR1 and CDR2 (germline): MNHEY, SVGAGI. V lost 7 bases to trimming and J lost 0 bases, with 13 bases between them. The CDR3 runs to 14 residues. Here the CDR3 DNA reads TGTGCCAGCAAGTCGAAGGCCACCTCCTACGAGCAGTACTTC. Amino acid sequence: CASKSKATSYEQYF.

The V gene is TRBV7-9, the J gene TRBJ2-1, with 9 nucleotides matching TRBD2. The CDR3 is 16 amino acids. Germline V lookup: CDR1 SEHNR, CDR2 FQNEAQ (reference sequence). V dropped 1 base and J dropped 9; count of bases not matched to a gene: 10. CDR3 amino acids: CASSLGSASGEGEQFF. The CDR3, as DNA: TGTGCCAGCAGCTTAGGATCGGCTAGCGGGGAAGGTGAGCAGTTCTTC.

This chain joins TRBV6-6 and TRBJ1-2; unclear D gene. Trimming left V 0 bases short and J 5 bases short, with 7 bases between. This CDR3 comprises 13 residues. Germline V gene lookup returns CDR1 MNHNY and CDR2 SVGAGI (reference sequence). The CDR3 DNA is TGTGCCAGCAGTTACTCGCCGAGGTATGGCTACACCTTC. Its protein product is CASSYSPRYGYTF.

The chain couples TRBV18 to TRBJ2-7, with 11 nucleotides matching TRBD1. The V gene's germline CDR1 is KGHSH and CDR2 LQKENI. V lost 3 bases and J lost 7; bases outside the gene matches: 5. The CDR3 is 14 residues long. The CDR3 loop reads CASSPDRGRFEQYF. As DNA, the CDR3 is TGTGCCAGCTCACCGGACAGGGGGCGATTTGAGCAGTACTTC.

The chain combines TRBV7-9 with TRBJ1-5, with D possibly matching TRBD1 (6 bases). This CDR3 spans 16 amino acids. Germline assignment: CDR1 SEHNR and CDR2 FQNEAQ (reference sequence). Trimming took off 5 bases at V and 2 bases at J, with 16 bases between the two ends. The CDR3 here is CASSPGQIYGNQPQHF. The CDR3 region has the DNA TGTGCCAGCAGCCCAGGACAGATATATGGCAATCAGCCCCAGCATTTT.

V usage is TRBV7-5 and J usage is TRBJ1-4; the table's D call, TRBD1, was not checked against the DNA. TRBV7-5 is a known pseudogene. There are 13 residues in the CDR3. Here the CDR3 DNA reads TGTGCCAGAAGCTTAGTCCCAAGAACAGGACTGTTTTTT. Translation: CARSLVPRTGLFF.